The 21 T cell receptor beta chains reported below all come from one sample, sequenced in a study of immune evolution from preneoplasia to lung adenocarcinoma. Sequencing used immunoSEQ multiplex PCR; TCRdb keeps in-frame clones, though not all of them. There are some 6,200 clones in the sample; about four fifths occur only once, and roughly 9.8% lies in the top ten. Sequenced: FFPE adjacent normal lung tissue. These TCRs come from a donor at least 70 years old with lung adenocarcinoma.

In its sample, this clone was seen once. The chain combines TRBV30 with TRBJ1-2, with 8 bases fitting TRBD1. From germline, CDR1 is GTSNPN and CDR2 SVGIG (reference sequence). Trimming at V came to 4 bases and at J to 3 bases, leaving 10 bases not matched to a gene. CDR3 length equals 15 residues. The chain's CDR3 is CAWIPPTGADYGYTF. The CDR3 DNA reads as TGTGCCTGGATTCCCCCGACAGGGGCGGACTATGGCTACACCTTC. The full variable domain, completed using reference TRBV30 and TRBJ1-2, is SQTIHQWPATLVQPVGSPLSLECTVEGTSNPNLYWYRQAAGRGLQLLFYSVGIGQISSEVPQNLSASRPQDRQFILSSKKLLLSDSGFYLCAWIPPTGADYGYTFGSGTRLTVV.

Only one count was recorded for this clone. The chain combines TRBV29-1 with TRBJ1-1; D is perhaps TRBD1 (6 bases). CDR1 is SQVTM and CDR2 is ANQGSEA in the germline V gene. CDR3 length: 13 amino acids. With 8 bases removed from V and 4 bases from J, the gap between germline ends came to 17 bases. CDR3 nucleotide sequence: TGCAGCTCCCTAAGGGGGGGGAGCACTGAAGCTTTCTTT. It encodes CSSLRGGSTEAFF.

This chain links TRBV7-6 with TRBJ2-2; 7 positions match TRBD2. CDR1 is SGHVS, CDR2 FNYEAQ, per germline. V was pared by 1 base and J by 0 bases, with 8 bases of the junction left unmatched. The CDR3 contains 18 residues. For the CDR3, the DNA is TGTGCCAGCAGCTTAGATGTGGGCGGGAGAGCGAACACCGGGGAGCTGTTTTTT. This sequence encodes CASSLDVGGRANTGELFF.

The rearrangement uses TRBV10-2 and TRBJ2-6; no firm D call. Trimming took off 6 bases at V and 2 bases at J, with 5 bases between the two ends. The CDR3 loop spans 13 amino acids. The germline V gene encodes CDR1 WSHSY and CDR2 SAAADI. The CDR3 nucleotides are TGCGCCAGCAGGGGAACTGGGGCCAACGTCCTGACTTTC. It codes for CASRGTGANVLTF.

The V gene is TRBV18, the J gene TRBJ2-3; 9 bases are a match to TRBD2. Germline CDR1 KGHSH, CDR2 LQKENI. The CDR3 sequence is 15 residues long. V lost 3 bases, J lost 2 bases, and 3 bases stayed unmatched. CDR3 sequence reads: CASSPTSGNTDTQYF. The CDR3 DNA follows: TGTGCCAGCTCACCGACTAGCGGAAACACAGATACGCAGTATTTT.

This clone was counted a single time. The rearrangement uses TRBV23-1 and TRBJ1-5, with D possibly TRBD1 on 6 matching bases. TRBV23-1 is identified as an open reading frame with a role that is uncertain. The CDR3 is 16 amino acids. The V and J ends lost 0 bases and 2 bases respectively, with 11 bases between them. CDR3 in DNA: TGCGCCAGCAGTCAATCAGTAAGGGGGGGCAATCAGCCCCAGCATTTT. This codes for CASSQSVRGGNQPQHF.

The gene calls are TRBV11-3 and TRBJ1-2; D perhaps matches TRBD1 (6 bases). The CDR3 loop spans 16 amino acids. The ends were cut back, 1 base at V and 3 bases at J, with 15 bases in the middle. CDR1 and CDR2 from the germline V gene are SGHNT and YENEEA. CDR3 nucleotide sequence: TGTGCCAGCAGCTTAGGTGGGACAACCAAGGACTATGGCTACACCTTC. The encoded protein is CASSLGGTTKDYGYTF.

The CDR3 protein is CASSKTGAGWNTEAFF. In DNA, the CDR3 is TGTGCCAGCAGTAAAACAGGGGCGGGATGGAACACTGAAGCTTTCTTT. The genes are TRBV27 and TRBJ1-1; TRBD1 matches 7 bases. CDR3 length equals 16 residues. CDR1 is MNHEY, CDR2 SMNVEV, per germline (reference sequence). The V gene end was trimmed by 5 bases and the J gene end by 1 base; junction bases not matched to a gene: 10.

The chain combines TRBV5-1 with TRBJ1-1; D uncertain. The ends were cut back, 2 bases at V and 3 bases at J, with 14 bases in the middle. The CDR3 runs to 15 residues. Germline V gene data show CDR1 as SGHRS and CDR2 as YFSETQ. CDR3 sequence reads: CASSLGGIYDTEAFF. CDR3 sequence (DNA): TGCGCCAGCAGCTTAGGAGGGATATACGACACTGAAGCTTTCTTT.

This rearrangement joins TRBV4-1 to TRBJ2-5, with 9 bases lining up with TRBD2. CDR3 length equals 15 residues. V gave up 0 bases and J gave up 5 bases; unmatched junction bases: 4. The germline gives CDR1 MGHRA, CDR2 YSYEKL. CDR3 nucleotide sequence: TGCGCCAGCAGCCAAGATAGCGGGGGTGCGGAGACCCAGTACTTC. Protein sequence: CASSQDSGGAETQYF.

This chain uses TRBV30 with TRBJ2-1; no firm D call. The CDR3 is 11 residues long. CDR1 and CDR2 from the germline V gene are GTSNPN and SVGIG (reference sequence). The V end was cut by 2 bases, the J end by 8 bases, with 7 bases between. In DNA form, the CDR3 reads TGTGCCTGGAGTCATCTCGATGAGCAGTTCTTC. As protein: CAWSHLDEQFF.

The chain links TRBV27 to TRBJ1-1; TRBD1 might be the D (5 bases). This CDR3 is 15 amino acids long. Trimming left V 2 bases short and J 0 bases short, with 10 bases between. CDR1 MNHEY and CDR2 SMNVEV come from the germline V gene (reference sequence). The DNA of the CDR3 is TGTGCCAGCAGTTTAAGACAGACCGTGAACACTGAAGCTTTCTTT. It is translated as CASSLRQTVNTEAFF.

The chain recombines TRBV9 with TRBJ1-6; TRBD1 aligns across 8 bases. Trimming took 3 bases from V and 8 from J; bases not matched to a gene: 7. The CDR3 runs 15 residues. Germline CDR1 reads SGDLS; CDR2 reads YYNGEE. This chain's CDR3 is CASSATGGSDSPLHF. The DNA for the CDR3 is TGTGCCAGCAGCGCCACAGGGGGAAGTGATTCACCCCTCCACTTT.

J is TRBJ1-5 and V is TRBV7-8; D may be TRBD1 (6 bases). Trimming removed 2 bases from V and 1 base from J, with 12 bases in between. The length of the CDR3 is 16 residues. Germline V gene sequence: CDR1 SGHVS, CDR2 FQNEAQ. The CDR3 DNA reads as TGTGCCAGCAGCTTAAGTCGGACAGAAAGCAATCAGCCCCAGCATTTT. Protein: CASSLSRTESNQPQHF.

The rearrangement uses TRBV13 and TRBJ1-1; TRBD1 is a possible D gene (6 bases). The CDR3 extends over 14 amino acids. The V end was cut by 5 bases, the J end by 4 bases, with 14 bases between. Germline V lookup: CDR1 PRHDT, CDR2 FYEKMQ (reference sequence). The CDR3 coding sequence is TGTGCCAGCAGCCCCACGGGGGCCGGCACTGAAGCTTTCTTT. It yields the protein CASSPTGAGTEAFF.

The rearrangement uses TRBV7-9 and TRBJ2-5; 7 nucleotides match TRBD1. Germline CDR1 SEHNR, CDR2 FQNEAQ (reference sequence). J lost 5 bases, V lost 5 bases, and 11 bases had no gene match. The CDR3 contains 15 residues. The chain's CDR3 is CASSRTDRSGETQYF. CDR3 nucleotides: TGTGCCAGCAGCCGTACGGACAGGTCGGGGGAGACCCAGTACTTC.

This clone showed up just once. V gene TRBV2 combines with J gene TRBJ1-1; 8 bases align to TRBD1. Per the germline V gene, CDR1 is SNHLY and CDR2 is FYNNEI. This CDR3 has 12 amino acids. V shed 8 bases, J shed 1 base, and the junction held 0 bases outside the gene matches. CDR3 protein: CASGTGNTEAFF. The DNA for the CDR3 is TGTGCCAGCGGGACAGGGAACACTGAAGCTTTCTTT.

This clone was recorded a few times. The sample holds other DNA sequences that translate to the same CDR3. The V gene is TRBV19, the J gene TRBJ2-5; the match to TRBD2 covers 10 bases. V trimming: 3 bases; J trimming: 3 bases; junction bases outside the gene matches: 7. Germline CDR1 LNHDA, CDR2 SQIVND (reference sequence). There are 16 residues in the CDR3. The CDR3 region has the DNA TGTGCCAGTAGTATCTCCCTAGCGGGAGTCGAAGAGACCCAGTACTTC. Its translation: CASSISLAGVEETQYF.

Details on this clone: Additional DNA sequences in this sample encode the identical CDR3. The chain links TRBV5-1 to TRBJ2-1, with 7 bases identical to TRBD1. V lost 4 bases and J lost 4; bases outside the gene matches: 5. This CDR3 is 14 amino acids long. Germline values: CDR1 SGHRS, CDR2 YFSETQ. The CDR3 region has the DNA TGCGCCAGCAGCCTTACGACAGGGTACAATGAGCAGTTCTTC. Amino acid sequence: CASSLTTGYNEQFF. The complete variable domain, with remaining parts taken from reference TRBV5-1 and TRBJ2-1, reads KAGVTQTPRYLIKTRGQQVTLSCSPISGHRSVSWYQQTPGQGLQFLFEYFSETQRNKGNFPGRFSGRQFSNSRSEMNVSTLELGDSALYLCASSLTTGYNEQFFGPGTRLTVL.

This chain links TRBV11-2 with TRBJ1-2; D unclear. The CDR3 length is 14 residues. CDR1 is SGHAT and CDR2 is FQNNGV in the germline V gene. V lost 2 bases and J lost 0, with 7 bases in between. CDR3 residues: CASSLQLSNYGYTF. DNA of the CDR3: TGTGCCAGCAGCTTACAGTTATCTAACTATGGCTACACCTTC.

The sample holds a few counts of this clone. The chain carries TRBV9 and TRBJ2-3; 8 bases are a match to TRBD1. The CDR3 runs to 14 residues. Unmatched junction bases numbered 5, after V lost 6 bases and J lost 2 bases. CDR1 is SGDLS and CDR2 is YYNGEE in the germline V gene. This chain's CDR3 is CASTDREATDTQYF. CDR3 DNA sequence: TGTGCCAGCACGGACAGGGAGGCCACAGATACGCAGTATTTT.